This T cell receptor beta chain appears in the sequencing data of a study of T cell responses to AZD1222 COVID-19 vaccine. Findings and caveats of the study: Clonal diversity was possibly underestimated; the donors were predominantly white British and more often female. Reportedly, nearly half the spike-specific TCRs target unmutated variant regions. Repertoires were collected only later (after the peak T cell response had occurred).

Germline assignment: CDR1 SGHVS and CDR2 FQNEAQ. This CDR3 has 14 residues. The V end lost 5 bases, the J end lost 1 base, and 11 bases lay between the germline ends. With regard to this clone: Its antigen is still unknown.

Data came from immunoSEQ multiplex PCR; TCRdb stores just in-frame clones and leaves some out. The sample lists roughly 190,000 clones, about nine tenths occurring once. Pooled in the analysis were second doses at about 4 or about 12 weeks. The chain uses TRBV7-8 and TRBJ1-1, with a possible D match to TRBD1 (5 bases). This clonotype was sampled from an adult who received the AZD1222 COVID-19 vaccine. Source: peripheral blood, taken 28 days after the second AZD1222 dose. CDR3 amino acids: CASSLTRGNTEAFF. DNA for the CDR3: TGTGCCAGCAGCCTAACTAGGGGGAACACTGAAGCTTTCTTT.